One TCR beta chain is described in this entry. This sample is drawn from a study of blood T cell repertoires in COVID-19. The authors' processing: Estimation of nucleated cell counts was performed using reference gene primer amplification. This table comes from immunoSEQ multiplex PCR, and its TCRdb copy is limited to in-frame clones, with some not included. V and J calls and clone size are copied from that table; D and trimming were computed from the DNA. Found here are roughly 400,000 clones, 70% to 90% of them singletons; the top ten hold about 2.3%. CDR1 and CDR2 from the germline V gene are LGHNA and YNFKEQ. This CDR3 has 15 amino acids. V dropped 4 bases and J dropped 0 bases, with 12 bases sitting between them.

The source is a woman aged 55-69 years with COVID-19, enrolled during active disease. The chain links TRBV4-2 to TRBJ1-1, with a weak D call TRBD1 (6 bases). Specimen: peripheral blood. The CDR3 is CASSRRGGVNTEAFF. CDR3 in DNA: TGTGCCAGCAGCCGCAGGGGAGGGGTGAACACTGAAGCTTTCTTT.